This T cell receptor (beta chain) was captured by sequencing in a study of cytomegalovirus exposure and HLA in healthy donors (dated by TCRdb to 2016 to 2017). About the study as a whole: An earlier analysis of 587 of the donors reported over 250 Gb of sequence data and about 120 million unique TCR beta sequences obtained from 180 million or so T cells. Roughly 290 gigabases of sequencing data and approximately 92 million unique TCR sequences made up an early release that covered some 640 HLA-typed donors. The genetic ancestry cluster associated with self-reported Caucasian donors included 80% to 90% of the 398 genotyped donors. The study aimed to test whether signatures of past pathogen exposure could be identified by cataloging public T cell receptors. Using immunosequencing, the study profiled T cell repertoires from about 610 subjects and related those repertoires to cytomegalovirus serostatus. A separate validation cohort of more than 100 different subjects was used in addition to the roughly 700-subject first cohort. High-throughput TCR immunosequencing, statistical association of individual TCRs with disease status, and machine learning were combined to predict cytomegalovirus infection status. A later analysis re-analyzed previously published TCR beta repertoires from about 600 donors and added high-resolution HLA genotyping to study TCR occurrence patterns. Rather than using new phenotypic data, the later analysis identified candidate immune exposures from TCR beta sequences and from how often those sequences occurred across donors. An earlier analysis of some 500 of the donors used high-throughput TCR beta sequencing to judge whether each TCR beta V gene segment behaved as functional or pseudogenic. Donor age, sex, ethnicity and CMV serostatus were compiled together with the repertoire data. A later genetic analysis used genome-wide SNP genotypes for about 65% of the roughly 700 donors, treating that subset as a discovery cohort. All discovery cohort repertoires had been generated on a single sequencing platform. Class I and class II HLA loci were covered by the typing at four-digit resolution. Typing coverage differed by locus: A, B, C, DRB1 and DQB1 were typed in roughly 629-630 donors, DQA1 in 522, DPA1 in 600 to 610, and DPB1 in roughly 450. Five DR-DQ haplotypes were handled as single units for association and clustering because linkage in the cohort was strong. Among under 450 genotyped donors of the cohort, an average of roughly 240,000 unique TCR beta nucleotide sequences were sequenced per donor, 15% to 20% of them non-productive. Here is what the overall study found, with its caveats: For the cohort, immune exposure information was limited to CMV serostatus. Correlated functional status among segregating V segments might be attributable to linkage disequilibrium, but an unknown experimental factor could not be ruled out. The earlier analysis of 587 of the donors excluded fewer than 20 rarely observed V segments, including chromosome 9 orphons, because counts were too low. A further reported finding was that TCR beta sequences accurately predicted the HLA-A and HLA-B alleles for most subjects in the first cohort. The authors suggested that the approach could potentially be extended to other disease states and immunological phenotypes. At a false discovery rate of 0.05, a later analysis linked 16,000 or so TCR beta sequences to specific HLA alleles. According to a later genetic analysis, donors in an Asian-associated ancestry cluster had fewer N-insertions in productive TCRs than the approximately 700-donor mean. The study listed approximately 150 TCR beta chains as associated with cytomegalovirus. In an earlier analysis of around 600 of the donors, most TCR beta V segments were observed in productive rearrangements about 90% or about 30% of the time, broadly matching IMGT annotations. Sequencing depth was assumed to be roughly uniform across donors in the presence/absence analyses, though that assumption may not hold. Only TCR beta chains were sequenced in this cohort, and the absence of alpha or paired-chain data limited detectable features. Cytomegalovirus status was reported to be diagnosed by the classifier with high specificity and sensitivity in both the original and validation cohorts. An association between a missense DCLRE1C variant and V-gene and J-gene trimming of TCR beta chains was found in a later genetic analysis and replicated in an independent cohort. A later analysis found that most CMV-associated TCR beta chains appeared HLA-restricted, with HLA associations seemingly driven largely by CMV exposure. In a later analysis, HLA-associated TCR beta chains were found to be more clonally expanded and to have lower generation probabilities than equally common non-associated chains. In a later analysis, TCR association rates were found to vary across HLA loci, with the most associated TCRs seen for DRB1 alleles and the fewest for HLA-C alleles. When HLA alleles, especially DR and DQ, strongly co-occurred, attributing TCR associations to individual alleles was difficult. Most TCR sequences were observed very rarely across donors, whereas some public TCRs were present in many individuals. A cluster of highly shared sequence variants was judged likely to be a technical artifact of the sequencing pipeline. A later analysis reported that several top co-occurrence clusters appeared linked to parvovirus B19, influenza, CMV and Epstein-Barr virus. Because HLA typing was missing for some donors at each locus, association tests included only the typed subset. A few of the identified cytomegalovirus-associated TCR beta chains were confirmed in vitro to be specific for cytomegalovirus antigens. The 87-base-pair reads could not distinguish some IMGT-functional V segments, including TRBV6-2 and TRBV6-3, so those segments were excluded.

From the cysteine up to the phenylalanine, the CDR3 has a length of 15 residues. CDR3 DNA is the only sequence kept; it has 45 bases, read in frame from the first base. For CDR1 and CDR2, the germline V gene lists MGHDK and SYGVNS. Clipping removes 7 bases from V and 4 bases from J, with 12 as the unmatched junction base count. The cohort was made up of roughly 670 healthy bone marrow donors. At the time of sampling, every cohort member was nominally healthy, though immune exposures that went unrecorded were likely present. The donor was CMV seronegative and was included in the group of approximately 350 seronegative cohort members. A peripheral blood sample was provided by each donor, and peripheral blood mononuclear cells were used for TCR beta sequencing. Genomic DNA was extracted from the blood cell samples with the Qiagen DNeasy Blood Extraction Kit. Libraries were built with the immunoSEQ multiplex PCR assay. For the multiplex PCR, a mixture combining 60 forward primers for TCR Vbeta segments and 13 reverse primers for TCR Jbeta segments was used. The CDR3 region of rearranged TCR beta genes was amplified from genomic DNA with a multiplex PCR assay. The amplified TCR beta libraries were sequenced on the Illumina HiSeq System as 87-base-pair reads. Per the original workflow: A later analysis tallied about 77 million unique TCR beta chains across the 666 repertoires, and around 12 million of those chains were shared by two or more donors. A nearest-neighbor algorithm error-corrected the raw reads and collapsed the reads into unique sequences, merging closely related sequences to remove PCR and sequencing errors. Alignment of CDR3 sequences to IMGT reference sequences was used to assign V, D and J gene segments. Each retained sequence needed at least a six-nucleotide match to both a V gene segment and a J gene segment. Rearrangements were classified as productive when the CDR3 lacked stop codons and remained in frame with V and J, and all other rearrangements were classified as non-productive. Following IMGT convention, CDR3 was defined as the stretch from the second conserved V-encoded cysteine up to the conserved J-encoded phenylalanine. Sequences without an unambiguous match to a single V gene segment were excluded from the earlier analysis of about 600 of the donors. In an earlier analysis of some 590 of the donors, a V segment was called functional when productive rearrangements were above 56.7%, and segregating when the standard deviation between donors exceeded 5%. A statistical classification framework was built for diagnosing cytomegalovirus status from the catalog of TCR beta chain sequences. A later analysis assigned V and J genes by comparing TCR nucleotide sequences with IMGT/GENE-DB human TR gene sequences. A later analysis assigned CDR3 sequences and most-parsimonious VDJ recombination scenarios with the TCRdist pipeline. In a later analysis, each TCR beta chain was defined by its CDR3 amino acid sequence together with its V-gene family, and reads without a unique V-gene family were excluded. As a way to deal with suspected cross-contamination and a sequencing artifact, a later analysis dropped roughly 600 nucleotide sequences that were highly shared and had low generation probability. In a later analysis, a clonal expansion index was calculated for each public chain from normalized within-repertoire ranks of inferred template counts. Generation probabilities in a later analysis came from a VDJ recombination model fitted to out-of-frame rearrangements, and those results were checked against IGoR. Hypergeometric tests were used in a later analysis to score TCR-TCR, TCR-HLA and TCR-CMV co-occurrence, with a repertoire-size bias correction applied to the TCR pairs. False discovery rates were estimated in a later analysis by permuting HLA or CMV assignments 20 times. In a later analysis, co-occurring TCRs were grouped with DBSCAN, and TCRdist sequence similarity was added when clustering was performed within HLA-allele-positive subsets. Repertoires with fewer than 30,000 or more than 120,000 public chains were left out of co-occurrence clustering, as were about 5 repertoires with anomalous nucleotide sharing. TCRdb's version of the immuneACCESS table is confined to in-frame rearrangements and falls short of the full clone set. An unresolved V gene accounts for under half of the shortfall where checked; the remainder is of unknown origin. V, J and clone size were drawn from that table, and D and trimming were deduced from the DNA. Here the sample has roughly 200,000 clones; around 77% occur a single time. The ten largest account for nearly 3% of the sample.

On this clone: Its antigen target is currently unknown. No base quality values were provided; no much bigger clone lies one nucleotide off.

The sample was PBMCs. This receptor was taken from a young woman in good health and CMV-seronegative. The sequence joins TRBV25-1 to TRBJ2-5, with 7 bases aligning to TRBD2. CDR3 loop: CASTTLGRAGETQYF. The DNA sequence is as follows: TGTGCCAGCACTACCCTAGGGAGGGCCGGAGAGACCCAGTACTTC.